This entry describes one T cell receptor beta chain. V lost 3 bases and J lost 3, with 12 bases in between. The germline CDR1 and CDR2 sequences are SNHLY and FYNNEI. The CDR3 is made up of 14 amino acids. The data belong to a study of shared T cell receptors in the human thymus. Repertoires were generated with immunoSEQ multiplex PCR, while TCRdb's copy carries only in-frame clones and drops some. The sample lists roughly 500,000 clones, around 82% occurring once. This same sample was also taken into another study, of human thymus T cells. That investigation notes: Donors were healthy Finnish babies undergoing corrective operations for congenital heart defects. Apparent skewing of V and J gene usage characterized both thymic and blood repertoires. In unrelated individuals, thymic repertoires overlapped highly, according to related research.

The material sequenced was thymocytes. This receptor was taken from a boy under two years old with a congenital heart defect. This sequence joins TRBV2 and TRBJ2-7; possible D gene TRBD2, 5 bases. CDR3: CASSDTAGHYEQYF. The DNA of the CDR3 is TGTGCCAGCAGTGATACGGCGGGCCACTACGAGCAGTACTTC.